The rows below give T cell receptor beta chains drawn from one sample of a study of shared clonotypes between healthy human individuals. TCRdb keeps only in-frame clones here, not all; method: immunoSEQ multiplex PCR. The sample holds hundreds of thousands of clones, roughly 80% seen once. Sequencing was done on a sample of PBMCs. All receptors come from a woman in her 40s in good health. Some clones in this sample may be carry-over from other donors' samples. CDR3s include the opening cysteine and the closing phenylalanine or tryptophan. Fields, in order: D gene, clone size, J gene, V gene, CDR3 protein, CDR3 DNA. A D gene is named only where the DNA matches it firmly. Rows may omit the clone size; those that give it use once, few, many or a size class.

>TRBD2|NA|TRBJ2-2|TRBV19
CASSIIGLASYTGELFF
TGTGCCAGTAGTATCATAGGACTAGCGTCGTACACCGGGGAGCTGTTTTTT
>NA|NA|TRBJ1-5|TRBV7-2
CASSLGLSRNQPQHF
TGTGCCAGCAGCTTAGGTTTGTCACGCAATCAGCCCCAGCATTTT
>NA|few|TRBJ1-5|TRBV19
CASSTWYTGSAQPQHF
TGTGCCAGTAGTACCTGGTATACAGGTTCTGCGCAGCCCCAGCATTTT
>NA|NA|TRBJ2-6|TRBV10-3
CAISLQGPTGANVLTF
TGTGCCATCAGTCTACAGGGCCCTACTGGGGCCAACGTCCTGACTTTC
>TRBD2|NA|TRBJ2-3|TRBV5-6
CASSLVVAGGLTDTQYF
TGTGCCAGCAGCTTGGTAGTGGCGGGAGGGTTGACAGATACGCAGTATTTT
>NA|NA|TRBJ2-7|TRBV11-1
CASSYTGEGEQYF
TGTGCCAGCAGTTATACAGGGGAGGGTGAGCAGTACTTC
>NA|NA|TRBJ2-2|TRBV4-3
CASSQDMGSVVGELFF
TGCGCCAGCAGCCAAGATATGGGGAGTGTGGTTGGGGAGCTGTTTTTT
>TRBD2|NA|TRBJ2-7|TRBV7-3
CASSFQTGTRNEQYF
TGTGCCAGCAGCTTTCAGACCGGGACTAGGAACGAGCAGTACTTC
>NA|NA|TRBJ2-7|TRBV7-9
CASGPPYEQYF
TGTGCCAGCGGACCACCTTACGAGCAGTACTTC
>NA|NA|TRBJ1-2|TRBV19
CASRYRDSYGYTF
TGTGCCAGTAGATACAGGGATTCCTATGGCTACACCTTC
>TRBD1|NA|TRBJ2-2|TRBV15
CATSKRQGTGELFF
TGTGCCACCAGCAAACGACAGGGCACCGGGGAGCTGTTTTTT
>NA|NA|TRBJ2-1|TRBV9
CASSVDVYSYNEQFF
TGTGCCAGCAGCGTAGACGTATACTCCTACAATGAGCAGTTCTTC
>NA|NA|TRBJ1-1|TRBV19
CASSMGLGKNTEAFF
TGTGCCAGTAGTATGGGTCTGGGAAAGAACACTGAAGCTTTCTTT
>TRBD2|few|TRBJ2-5|TRBV5-1
CASSLVAGVQETQYF
TGCGCCAGCAGCTTGGTAGCGGGCGTACAAGAGACCCAGTACTTC
>TRBD1|NA|TRBJ2-7|TRBV6-1
CASRKGQGEYEQYF
TGTGCCAGCAGGAAGGGACAGGGGGAGTACGAGCAGTACTTC
>NA|NA|TRBJ1-4|TRBV18
CASSPGGSTTNEKLFF
TGTGCCAGCTCACCTGGGGGGAGCACAACTAATGAAAAACTGTTTTTT
>TRBD2|NA|TRBJ2-2|TRBV2
CASSFFSGRTGELFF
TGTGCCAGCAGTTTTTTTAGCGGGAGAACCGGGGAGCTGTTTTTT
>NA|few|TRBJ2-4|TRBV28
CASREGDIQYF
TGTGCCAGCAGAGAGGGGGACATTCAGTACTTC
>TRBD1|many|TRBJ2-7|TRBV7-2
CASRATGFYEQYF
TGTGCCAGCAGGGCGACAGGGTTCTACGAGCAGTACTTC
>TRBD1|NA|TRBJ2-7|TRBV30
CAWSRDRVGEQYF
TGTGCCTGGAGCCGGGACAGGGTGGGCGAGCAGTACTTC
>TRBD1|NA|TRBJ2-6|TRBV27
CASREQGPSGANVLTF
TGTGCCAGCAGGGAACAGGGGCCCTCTGGGGCCAACGTCCTGACTTTC
>TRBD1|NA|TRBJ1-5|TRBV10-1
CASSEYRGQPQHF
TGCGCCAGCAGTGAATACAGGGGTCAGCCCCAGCATTTT